This is a list of T cell receptor beta chains from one sample in a study of blood T cells in healthy people across ages. TCRdb reprocessed the 5' RACE reads with MiXCR, giving one entry per CDR3 protein. The sample holds roughly 2 million distinct CDR3 sequences, roughly 50% seen once. Material for sequencing was blood. The receptors were sampled from a woman in her thirties or forties in good health. CDR3s include the opening cysteine and the closing phenylalanine or tryptophan. A D gene is named only where the DNA matches it firmly. The size field is filled for only some rows; it gives once, few, many or a size class.

NA	17	TRBD2	TRBV29-1	TRBJ2-1	CSVEVERGRAPYNEQFF	TGCAGCGTTGAGGTCGAGCGGGGCCGCGCACCCTACAATGAGCAGTTCTTC
few	17	TRBD2	TRBV25-1	TRBJ2-3	CASSVGTSGGARTTQYF	TGTGCCAGCAGTGTAGGGACTAGCGGGGGGGCTCGAACTACGCAGTATTTT
NA	15	NA	TRBV20-1	TRBJ2-7	CSARATAGSRNEQYF	TGCAGTGCTAGAGCCACGGCCGGGTCGAGGAACGAGCAGTACTTC
few	18	TRBD2	TRBV7-2	TRBJ2-3	CASSQPGLAGGRVDTQYF	TGTGCCAGCAGCCAACCCGGACTAGCGGGGGGGCGAGTAGATACGCAGTATTTT
NA	14	NA	TRBV9	TRBJ2-7	CASSVISGSYEQYF	TGTGCCAGCAGCGTCATCAGCGGGTCCTACGAGCAGTACTTC
once	13	NA	TRBV20-1	TRBJ1-5	CSAREWGGQPQHF	TGCAGTGCTAGAGAGTGGGGGGGTCAGCCCCAGCATTTT
NA	14	NA	TRBV4-1	TRBJ2-3	CASSQVTPADTQYF	TGCGCCAGCAGCCAAGTAACCCCCGCAGATACGCAGTATTTT
few	18	TRBD2	TRBV6-1	TRBJ2-7	CASSRGIAGDPTPNEQYF	TGTGCCAGCAGTAGGGGAATAGCGGGGGACCCTACCCCTAACGAGCAGTACTTC
NA	17	TRBD1	TRBV7-2	TRBJ2-6	CASSLAWTGSGANVLTF	TGTGCCAGCAGCTTAGCGTGGACAGGCTCTGGGGCCAACGTCCTGACTTTC
NA	14	NA	TRBV28	TRBJ1-2	CASRRQVLGYGYTF	TGTGCCAGCAGGCGACAGGTACTGGGATATGGCTACACCTTC
NA	18	TRBD1	TRBV6-2/TRBV6-3	TRBJ2-6	CASSKPGQGSSGANVLTF	TGTGCCAGCAGCAAACCGGGACAGGGGTCCTCTGGGGCCAACGTCCTGACTTTC